Each of the 26 T cell receptor beta chains below was sequenced from the same sample in a study of type 1 regulatory T cells. No antigen is known for these receptors. TCRdb ran MiXCR on the reads and lists one entry per CDR3 protein. The sample lists 14,000 to 15,000 distinct CDR3 sequences; roughly an eighth were seen once. The sequenced material came from cultured T cells, either the whole culture or a sorted T cell fraction (not recorded which). The receptors originated from a human donor in good health.

The chain uses TRBV30 and TRBJ2-1; D possibly corresponds to TRBD1 (6 bases). Germline V gene lookup returns CDR1 GTSNPN and CDR2 SVGIG (reference sequence). V was shortened by 2 bases and J by 1 base, with 12 bases between the two germline ends. There are 15 residues in the CDR3. CDR3 in DNA: TGTGCCTGGAGTTCAGACAGGCCGTCCTACAATGAGCAGTTCTTC. It translates to CAWSSDRPSYNEQFF.

This clonotype was seen ten or more times. The V call is TRBV20-1, the J call TRBJ1-5; D is uncertain. The germline V gene encodes CDR1 DFQATT and CDR2 SNEGSKA (reference sequence). The V end lost 4 bases, the J end lost 10 bases, and 20 bases lay between the germline ends. This CDR3 is 14 amino acids long. As DNA, the CDR3 is TGCAGTGCTACGGTCGCGTTAGGGAACCATCCCCAGCATTTT. This sequence encodes CSATVALGNHPQHF.

This sequence joins TRBV5-5 and TRBJ2-3; the match to TRBD2 covers 9 bases. The CDR3 is 15 residues long. The trim removed 4 bases at V and 5 bases at J, leaving 8 bases unmatched. Germline-derived CDR1 and CDR2 are SGHKS and YYEKEE (reference sequence). The CDR3 loop reads CASSGGTSKQDTQYF. CDR3 in DNA: TGTGCCAGCAGCGGGGGGACTAGCAAGCAAGATACGCAGTATTTT.

This clonotype was observed at least ten times. The rearrangement uses TRBV19 and TRBJ2-1; a weak D match, TRBD2 (6 bases). CDR1 is LNHDA and CDR2 is SQIVND in the germline V gene (reference sequence). The V end lost 3 bases, the J end lost 12 bases, and 12 bases lay between the germline ends. The CDR3 length is 12 residues. CDR3 residues: CASSMTGVTQFF. CDR3 nucleotide sequence: TGTGCCAGTAGTATGACGGGAGTTACGCAGTTCTTC.

This clonotype was detected many times. This chain joins TRBV5-4 and TRBJ2-3, with a tentative D call TRBD2 (5 bases). Germline CDR1 SGHNT, CDR2 YYREEE (reference sequence). This CDR3 is 14 amino acids long. Trimming took off 5 bases at V and 2 bases at J, with 12 bases between the two ends. In DNA form, the CDR3 reads TGTGCCAGCAGGCAGGACTCCTACACAGATACGCAGTATTTT. It codes for CASRQDSYTDTQYF.

This sequence joins TRBV5-1 and TRBJ1-1; 7 nucleotides agree with TRBD1. V lost 4 bases and J lost 5; bases outside the gene matches: 8. There are 14 residues in the CDR3. CDR1 is SGHRS, CDR2 YFSETQ, per germline. The CDR3 reads CASSLRQGKTEAFF. CDR3 coding DNA: TGCGCCAGCAGCCTACGACAGGGTAAAACTGAAGCTTTCTTT.

Relative to its sample, this clonotype is large (0.1 to 1%). This CDR3 is CASSLSNSGTGELFF. For the CDR3, the DNA is TGCGCCAGCAGCTTGTCGAATAGCGGGACCGGGGAGCTGTTTTTT. This rearrangement joins TRBV5-1 to TRBJ2-2, with 7 positions matching TRBD2. The V segment lost 1 base and the J segment 5 bases; nucleotides outside the gene matches: 5. Per germline, CDR1 SGHRS and CDR2 YFSETQ. The CDR3 is 15 amino acids.

This clonotype appeared many times. The gene calls are TRBV20-1 and TRBJ2-3; tentatively, D is TRBD2 (6 bases). V lost 4 bases to trimming and J lost 4 bases, with 21 bases between them. This CDR3 spans 16 amino acids. From germline, CDR1 is DFQATT and CDR2 SNEGSKA (reference sequence). This chain's CDR3 is CSANPAGLIISDTQYF. The CDR3 DNA sequence: TGCAGTGCTAATCCAGCGGGTTTGATTATCTCAGATACGCAGTATTTT.

This clonotype was counted ten times or more. V is TRBV12-3 or TRBV12-4 and J is TRBJ1-5, with D uncertain. This CDR3 has 13 residues. V was pared by 0 bases and J by 7 bases, with 7 bases between. This CDR3 is CASSLASGQPQHF. As DNA, the CDR3 is TGTGCCAGCAGTTTAGCGAGTGGGCAGCCCCAGCATTTT.

V usage is TRBV7-9 and J usage is TRBJ2-5; D possibly matches TRBD1 or TRBD2 (5 bases each). Germline lookup yields CDR1 SEHNR and CDR2 FQNEAQ (reference sequence). The CDR3 totals 10 residues. Trimming took off 8 bases at V and 4 bases at J, with 5 bases between the two ends. The CDR3 loop reads CASGTETQYF. DNA of the CDR3: TGTGCCAGCGGGACAGAGACCCAGTACTTC. Drawing the rest from reference TRBV7-9 and TRBJ2-5, the complete variable domain is DTGVSQNPRHKITKRGQNVTFRCDPISEHNRLYWYRQTLGQGPEFLTYFQNEAQLEKSRLLSDRFSAERPKGSFSTLEIQRTEQGDSAMYLCASGTETQYFGPGTRLLVL.

This clonotype was seen ten or more times. The chain links TRBV7-8 to TRBJ2-7; 8 bases align to TRBD1. Germline CDR1 SGHVS, CDR2 FQNEAQ. The CDR3 has 15 amino acids. J was trimmed by 3 bases and V by 5 bases; bases with no gene match: 9. CDR3 coding DNA: TGTGCCAGCAGCAACCGACAGGGGACCGACTACGAGCAGTACTTC. Translated: CASSNRQGTDYEQYF.

At least ten counts were recorded for this clonotype. This chain connects TRBV29-1 to TRBJ1-1; D not resolved. The germline V gene encodes CDR1 SQVTM and CDR2 ANQGSEA. CDR3 length: 11 residues. The V and J ends lost 4 bases and 5 bases respectively, with 8 bases between them. The CDR3 DNA reads as TGCAGCGTTGCTTTGGGGACTGAAGCTTTCTTT. Its protein product is CSVALGTEAFF.

The V gene is TRBV5-1, the J gene TRBJ2-7, with TRBD1 matching 9 bases. There are 16 residues in the CDR3. The ends lost 0 bases at V and 2 bases at J; junction bases unmatched: 6. Looked up from germline, CDR1 is SGHRS and CDR2 is YFSETQ. CDR3 amino acids: CASSLGLGTGTYEQYF. DNA for the CDR3: TGCGCCAGCAGCTTGGGGCTTGGGACAGGGACCTACGAGCAGTACTTC.

There are many counts of this clonotype. One end of the junction does not line up with germline, which may come from a read error. This chain joins TRBV10-3 and TRBJ2-4, with 10 bases that match TRBD2. The CDR3 loop spans 12 amino acids. Germline V gene data show CDR1 as ENHRY and CDR2 as SYGVKD. CDR3 coding DNA: TGTGCCATCAGTGACGTCTATAGCGGGAGGACCTTC. Its translation is CAISDVYSGRTF.

This clonotype was recorded at least ten times. V gene TRBV20-1 combines with J gene TRBJ2-3; D not resolved. V lost 0 bases, J lost 0 bases, and 10 bases lay in between. Germline CDR1 is DFQATT and CDR2 is SNEGSKA (reference sequence). The CDR3 sequence is 15 residues long. CDR3 in amino acids: CSARDSGRSTDTQYF. CDR3 in DNA: TGCAGTGCTAGAGATTCCGGACGGAGCACAGATACGCAGTATTTT.

This clonotype was seen at least ten times. V is TRBV4-2 and J is TRBJ2-1; 7 bases match TRBD2. This CDR3 contains 15 residues. Germline V gene sequence: CDR1 LGHNA, CDR2 YNFKEQ. The ends lost 1 base at V and 7 bases at J; junction bases unmatched: 7. CDR3 amino acids: CASSQGDYPKNEQFF. The CDR3 nucleotides are TGTGCCAGCAGCCAAGGGGACTACCCGAAAAATGAGCAGTTCTTC.

This clonotype was recorded many times. The rearrangement joins TRBV6-6 to TRBJ2-7; TRBD1 matches at 12 bases. The V gene end was trimmed by 4 bases and the J gene end by 6 bases; junction bases not matched to a gene: 7. The CDR3 contains 15 residues. CDR1 is MNHNY and CDR2 is SVGAGI in the germline V gene (reference sequence). CDR3 sequence (DNA): TGTGCCAGCAGTTCTCGGGGACAGGGGGCGGTCGAGCAGTACTTC. Amino acid sequence: CASSSRGQGAVEQYF.

This clonotype has only a few counts. V is TRBV20-1 and J is TRBJ2-7; 8 bases line up with TRBD2. Trimming cost V 3 bases and J 7 bases; bases outside gene matches: 14. The CDR3 sequence is 15 residues long. Germline V CDR1 and CDR2: DFQATT, SNEGSKA (reference sequence). For the CDR3, the DNA is TGCAGTGCTAGCCCGGGGGGGGGAGGGAAGCGGGAGCAGTACTTC. It is translated as CSASPGGGGKREQYF.

This clonotype appeared many times. This sequence joins TRBV7-6 and TRBJ2-2; a weak D match, TRBD2 (5 bases). Trimming took off 3 bases at V and 0 bases at J, with 8 bases between the two ends. Germline V CDR1 and CDR2: SGHVS, FNYEAQ. The CDR3 runs to 15 residues. In DNA form, the CDR3 reads TGTGCCAGCAGCTTCAGCGGAGCGAACACCGGGGAGCTGTTTTTT. Amino acids: CASSFSGANTGELFF.

In its sample, this clonotype was seen a few times. This sequence joins TRBV7-8 and TRBJ2-1; tentatively, D is TRBD1 (6 bases). CDR1 and CDR2 (germline): SGHVS, FQNEAQ. The CDR3 is made up of 15 amino acids. Trimming shortened V by 7 bases and J by 9 bases, and 22 bases separated the two germline ends. This chain's CDR3 is CASTIASNRDGEQFF. CDR3 coding DNA: TGTGCCAGCACCATTGCGTCGAACAGGGACGGTGAGCAGTTCTTC. The whole variable domain, filled in from reference TRBV7-8 and TRBJ2-1, reads GAGVSQSPRYKVAKRGQDVALRCDPISGHVSLFWYQQALGQGPEFLTYFQNEAQLDKSGLPSDRFFAERPEGSVSTLKIQRTQQEDSAVYLCASTIASNRDGEQFFGPGTRLTVL.

There are a few counts of this clonotype. The V gene is TRBV5-1, the J gene TRBJ2-1; 12 bases are a match to TRBD2. V lost 4 bases to trimming and J lost 8 bases; unmatched junction nucleotides: 7. The CDR3 is 15 residues long. The germline gives CDR1 SGHRS, CDR2 YFSETQ. The CDR3 DNA sequence: TGCGCCAGCAGCACGACTAGCGGGAGTATCTATGAGCAGTTCTTC. Amino acid sequence: CASSTTSGSIYEQFF. Based on the CDR3 plus reference TRBV5-1 and TRBJ2-1, the full variable domain is KAGVTQTPRYLIKTRGQQVTLSCSPISGHRSVSWYQQTPGQGLQFLFEYFSETQRNKGNFPGRFSGRQFSNSRSEMNVSTLELGDSALYLCASSTTSGSIYEQFFGPGTRLTVL.

This clonotype was found many times. The V and J genes are TRBV2 and TRBJ1-5; no clear D gene. Trimming cost V 3 bases and J 5 bases, with 8 bases left between them. Per the germline V gene, CDR1 is SNHLY and CDR2 is FYNNEI. The length of the CDR3 is 13 residues. CDR3 protein: CASSDYRYQPQHF. The CDR3 DNA is TGTGCCAGCAGTGATTACCGTTATCAGCCCCAGCATTTT.

This clonotype has more than one count but fewer than ten. This sequence joins TRBV12-3 or TRBV12-4 and TRBJ2-1; D possibly matches TRBD1 or TRBD2 (5 bases each). The CDR3 has 14 amino acids. V dropped 3 bases and J dropped 7 bases, with 13 bases sitting between them. The CDR3 region is CASSLAVGGNEQFF. CDR3 nucleotide sequence: TGTGCCAGCAGTTTGGCTGTTGGGGGAAATGAGCAGTTCTTC.

This clonotype was seen more than once but under ten times. The chain uses TRBV7-6 and TRBJ2-2, with no clear D. V was clipped by 8 bases and J by 4 bases, with 14 bases between them. Germline-derived CDR1 and CDR2 are SGHVS and FNYEAQ. The CDR3 length is 14 residues. CDR3 residues: CASRSSRSTGELFF. The CDR3 DNA is TGTGCCAGCCGATCGAGTCGCAGCACCGGGGAGCTGTTTTTT.

This clonotype was detected ten times or more. The chain couples TRBV12-3 or TRBV12-4 to TRBJ1-2; D call uncertain. CDR3 length: 12 amino acids. The V end lost 2 bases, the J end lost 7 bases, and 8 bases lay between the germline ends. The CDR3 nucleotides read TGTGCCAGCAGTTTACATTCCGGTGGCTACACCTTC. Protein sequence: CASSLHSGGYTF.

This clonotype appeared many times. CDR3 sequence: CASSLYLAGRGELFF. CDR3 DNA: TGCGCCAGCAGCTTGTACCTAGCGGGCCGCGGGGAGCTGTTTTTT. J is TRBJ2-2 and V is TRBV5-1, with 8 bases that match TRBD2. After removal of 1 base from V and 7 bases from J, the junction contained 6 bases not matched to a gene. Looked up from germline, CDR1 is SGHRS and CDR2 is YFSETQ. This CDR3 is 15 amino acids long.